The rows below give T cell receptor beta chains drawn from one sample of a study of T cell responses to AZD1222 COVID-19 vaccine. Produced via immunoSEQ multiplex PCR; TCRdb's table is partial and in-frame only. The profile shows approximately 100,000 clones, less than 95% of them singletons. This specimen consisted of peripheral blood, obtained on day 0 of AZD1222 vaccination. These TCRs come from an adult in good health. The CDR3 runs from the conserved cysteine through the conserved F or W. The D gene is left open where the match is weak. The size of a clone is reported for some rows only, either as once, few or many, or as a class for expanded clones.

>.|TRBV13|TRBD1|TRBJ2-1
TGTGCCAGCAGCTTCCGGGACAGCTACAATGAGCAGTTCTTC
CASSFRDSYNEQFF
>.|TRBV2|.|TRBJ2-1
TGTGCCAGCTCCGAAACCCGGACAGCGGATGAGCAGTTCTTC
CASSETRTADEQFF
>.|TRBV5-6|.|TRBJ2-2
TGTGCCAGCAGCTTGAGGAAGTTCGGGTGGGACACCGGGGAGCTGTTTTTT
CASSLRKFGWDTGELFF
>.|TRBV5-4|TRBD1|TRBJ2-3
TGTGCCAGCAGCCCCCGACAGGGGGAAGTCACAGATACGCAGTATTTT
CASSPRQGEVTDTQYF
>.|TRBV6-5|.|TRBJ1-5
TGTGCCACCCTTGCGGCAGGCGGCAATCAGCCCCAGCATTTT
CATLAAGGNQPQHF
>.|TRBV6-4|.|TRBJ1-2
TGTGCCAGCAGTACAGGGACTAACTATGGCTACACCTTC
CASSTGTNYGYTF
>.|TRBV27|.|TRBJ2-7
TGTGCCAGCAGTTTAATCGGGGAAATCCATACCTACGAGCAGTACTTC
CASSLIGEIHTYEQYF
>once|TRBV11-3|.|TRBJ1-5
TGTGCCAGCAGCTGGGGGGTTTGGGACGGCTTCAATCAGCCCCAGCATTTT
CASSWGVWDGFNQPQHF
>.|TRBV4-1|.|TRBJ1-1
TGCGCCAGCAGCCAAGCCTTTACCACTGAAGCTTTCTTT
CASSQAFTTEAFF
>.|TRBV4-2|.|TRBJ2-7
TGTGCCAGCAGCCAAGTCGGAGGGACAACCTACGAGCAGTACTTC
CASSQVGGTTYEQYF
>.|TRBV11-2|TRBD2|TRBJ2-7
TGTGCCAGCAGCTTAGCCCCGGGACTAGCCTACGAGCAGTACTTC
CASSLAPGLAYEQYF
>.|TRBV28|.|TRBJ1-5
TGTGCCAGCAGTTTCCTGGGGAAAGGCAATCAGCCCCAGCATTTT
CASSFLGKGNQPQHF
>.|TRBV9|TRBD1|TRBJ1-2
TGTGCCAGCAGCGGAGCGACAGGGGTACGGGGCTACACCTTC
CASSGATGVRGYTF
>.|TRBV6-5|TRBD1|TRBJ1-4
TGTGCCAGCAGTTACGGACAGGGAAGTGAAAAACTGTTTTTT
CASSYGQGSEKLFF
>.|TRBV5-5|.|TRBJ1-3
TGTGCCAGCAGCCCCGGACATTCCGTATCGGGAAACACCATATATTTT
CASSPGHSVSGNTIYF
>.|TRBV19|.|TRBJ1-1
TGTGCCAGTAGTATTATGGCGGTGAACACTGAAGCTTTCTTT
CASSIMAVNTEAFF
>.|TRBV2|.|TRBJ2-1
TGTGCCAGCAGAGTCCAGGGGAGCCAATACAATGAGCAGTTCTTC
CASRVQGSQYNEQFF
>.|TRBV2|.|TRBJ2-3
TGTGCCAGCAGTGAACAGGGGCCTGAGGGTACGCAGTATTTT
CASSEQGPEGTQYF
>.|TRBV3-1/TRBV3-2|.|TRBJ1-1
TGTGCCAGCAGCCAAACAGGGTCTTTGAACACTGAAGCTTTCTTT
CASSQTGSLNTEAFF
>.|TRBV2|.|TRBJ1-2
TGTGCCAGCACCCAGGGGAACTATGGCTACACCTTC
CASTQGNYGYTF
>.|TRBV9|TRBD1|TRBJ1-2
TGTGCCAGCGGCACAGGGGGTTTCTATGGCTACACCTTC
CASGTGGFYGYTF